This is a list of T cell receptor beta chains from one sample in a study of T cells in Graves' hyperthyroidism and ophthalmopathy. TCRdb used MiXCR to reprocess the multiplex PCR reads, holding one entry per CDR3 protein. The table records roughly 400,000 distinct CDR3 sequences, about 14% of them present only once. Sequencing input: blood. These receptors were taken from a man aged 45 to 65 with Graves' ophthalmopathy. The CDR3 runs from the conserved cysteine through the conserved F or W. D genes are given only for firm matches. A row's size may be missing; if present it is once, few, many or a size class.

>TRBJ1-6|-|TRBV5-1|many
TGCGCCAGCAGCTTGACCTGGCAACCGCTTTCACCCCTCCACTTT
CASSLTWQPLSPLHF
>TRBJ2-7|-|TRBV20-1|many
TGCAGTGCTGAGCAAGGGACTGATTACGAGCAGTACTTC
CSAEQGTDYEQYF
>TRBJ1-1|-|TRBV5-1|-
TGCGCCAGCAGCGTGGCACATATGGACACTGAAGCTTTCTTT
CASSVAHMDTEAFF
>TRBJ2-7|-|TRBV7-2|many
TGTGCCAGCAGCTTAGATTTGGGGGCGGGACCACCCTTTTACGAGCAGTACTTC
CASSLDLGAGPPFYEQYF
>TRBJ2-3|TRBD2|TRBV3-1|many
TGTGCCAGCAGCCAAGAGGCGGGACTAGGGGGAACAGATACGCAGTATTTT
CASSQEAGLGGTDTQYF
>TRBJ1-4|TRBD1|TRBV12-3/TRBV12-4|few
TGTGCCAGCAGTGCGGGACAGGGGCCAACTAATGAAAAACTGTTTTTT
CASSAGQGPTNEKLFF
>TRBJ2-5|-|TRBV7-2|-
TGTGCCAGCAGCTTAGATGGGGGGCTCATGGAGACCCAGTACTTC
CASSLDGGLMETQYF
>TRBJ2-2|-|TRBV7-9|few
TGTGCCAGCTTGGGGCAAGCCACGAACACCGGGGAGCTGTTTTTT
CASLGQATNTGELFF
>TRBJ2-3|TRBD2|TRBV20-1|many
TGCAGTGCTAGCACCAGGACTAGCGGGGCCACAGATACGCAGTATTTT
CSASTRTSGATDTQYF
>TRBJ2-5|TRBD1|TRBV11-2|many
TGTGCCAGCAGCTTAAGAGCGGACAGGACACAAGAGACCCAGTACTTC
CASSLRADRTQETQYF
>TRBJ2-6|-|TRBV27|many
TGTGCCAGCAGTTTATCCAAATCTGGGGCCAACGTCCTGACTTTC
CASSLSKSGANVLTF
>TRBJ2-1|TRBD2|TRBV5-4|few
TGTGCCAGCAGCTCGGGACTAGCGGGTGCTGGGGGCTACAATGAGCAGTTCTTC
CASSSGLAGAGGYNEQFF
>TRBJ1-1|-|TRBV6-1|many
TGTGCCAGCAGTGAGGGTGGGAGAAACACTGAAGCTTTCTTT
CASSEGGRNTEAFF
>TRBJ2-4|-|TRBV20-1|-
TGCAGTGCTAGAGACTCACGGAACATTCAGTACTTC
CSARDSRNIQYF
>TRBJ2-7|-|TRBV30|many
TGTGCCTGGAGGGCCCCGGCGGGGTACGAGCAGTACTTC
CAWRAPAGYEQYF
>TRBJ2-7|-|TRBV13|many
TGTGCCAGCAGCTTAAAGTACGATCCCTACGAGCAGTACTTC
CASSLKYDPYEQYF
>TRBJ2-4|TRBD2|TRBV12-3/TRBV12-4|-
TGTGCCAGCAGTTACTCGAGGTTTGGTAGCGGGTTATCAAACATTCAGTACTTC
CASSYSRFGSGLSNIQYF
>TRBJ2-2|TRBD2|TRBV6-1|-
TGTGCCAGCAGCAGCGGGAGGGACACCGGGGAGCTGTTTTTT
CASSSGRDTGELFF
>TRBJ1-6|TRBD1|TRBV2|many
TGTGCCAGCAGCGACAGGGGGGTTAATTCACCCCTCCACTTT
CASSDRGVNSPLHF
>TRBJ1-6|-|TRBV11-2|few
TGTGCCAGCAGCTTGGCCGGTCGCAATTCACCCCTCCACTTT
CASSLAGRNSPLHF
>TRBJ2-1|-|TRBV9|many
TGTGCCAGCAGCGTAGCCGGGGACTATGAGCAGTTCTTC
CASSVAGDYEQFF
>TRBJ2-7|-|TRBV20-1|few
TGCAGTGCTAGGACCAAACCCTACGAGCAGTACTTC
CSARTKPYEQYF
>TRBJ1-5|-|TRBV3-1|many
TGTGCCAGCAGCCAAGATGGAAATCAGCCCCAGCATTTT
CASSQDGNQPQHF
>TRBJ2-5|-|TRBV28|-
TGTGCCAGCTCAGATCTCGTGACCCAGTACTTC
CASSDLVTQYF
>TRBJ2-5|TRBD2|TRBV29-1|-
TGCAGCGCCCAGCGGCGGGAGGGCCGAGAGACCCAGTACTTC
CSAQRREGRETQYF
>TRBJ2-3|-|TRBV7-9|many
TGTGCCAGCAGCTTAGGTGTGGGAGGCACAGATACGCAGTATTTT
CASSLGVGGTDTQYF
>TRBJ2-1|-|TRBV20-1|few
TGCAGTGCTAGGGGGTGGCGGGACCCTTGGGATGAGCAGTTCTTC
CSARGWRDPWDEQFF
>TRBJ1-3|-|TRBV5-1|many
TGCGCCAGCAGCTTGGGAATGGGAAACACCATATATTTT
CASSLGMGNTIYF
>TRBJ2-1|-|TRBV10-1|few
TGCGCCAGCAGTGAGTCGGGCAGGGGAGGATACAATGAGCAGTTCTTC
CASSESGRGGYNEQFF
>TRBJ1-1|-|TRBV7-2|many
TGTGCCAGCAGCTTAGATCACACTGAAGCTTTCTTT
CASSLDHTEAFF
>TRBJ1-4|TRBD1|TRBV7-9|few
TGTGCCAGCAGCTTAGATGGGACAGGGGGCGAAAAACTGTTTTTT
CASSLDGTGGEKLFF
>TRBJ2-7|TRBD1|TRBV20-1|-
TGCAGTGCACGGCAGGGGGCCTTCGGCGAGCAGTACTTC
CSARQGAFGEQYF